What follows are 20 T cell receptor beta chains derived from one specimen sequenced in a study of cytotoxic CD8 clonotypes in ibrutinib-treated CLL. Some clones are missing from TCRdb's copy, which holds only in-frame ones; the method was immunoSEQ multiplex PCR. The repertoire holds some 300,000 clones, roughly 79% seen once, with 6.5% to 8.5% in the top ten. The sample here was PBMCs, taken before ibrutinib treatment. Receptors originate from a human donor with chronic lymphocytic leukemia.

This clone was picked up one time. The chain links TRBV9 to TRBJ1-1, with 8 bases matching TRBD1. This CDR3 spans 15 amino acids. Trimming cost V 4 bases and J 4 bases; bases outside gene matches: 9. CDR1 is SGDLS and CDR2 is YYNGEE in the germline V gene. The CDR3 DNA reads TGTGCCAGCAGCACAACCGGGACAGGTGGCACTGAAGCTTTCTTT. Its protein is CASSTTGTGGTEAFF.

The chain has TRBV11-2 and TRBJ2-7; 9 bases line up with TRBD2. This CDR3 contains 16 residues. Germline V CDR1 and CDR2: SGHAT, FQNNGV. The J segment lost 5 bases and the V segment lost 1 base, leaving 9 bases of the junction unmatched. The CDR3 DNA is TGTGCCAGCAGCTTAGTTCGTCCTAGCGGGACCCACGAGCAGTACTTC. It yields the protein CASSLVRPSGTHEQYF. Looking up the rest from reference TRBV11-2 and TRBJ2-7 gives the full variable domain: EAGVAQSPRYKIIEKRQSVAFWCNPISGHATLYWYQQILGQGPKLLIQFQNNGVVDDSQLPKDRFSAERLKGVDSTLKIQPAKLEDSAVYLCASSLVRPSGTHEQYFGPGTRLTVT.

The chain is built from TRBV5-4 and TRBJ2-7; TRBD1 might be the D (5 bases). Trimming stripped 2 bases from V and 0 bases from J, with 12 bases between. Per the germline V gene, CDR1 is SGHNT and CDR2 is YYREEE (reference sequence). There are 15 residues in the CDR3. The CDR3 sequence is CASSFLRGNSYEQYF. The DNA of the CDR3 is TGTGCCAGCAGCTTCCTTAGGGGAAACTCCTACGAGCAGTACTTC.

The gene calls are TRBV9 and TRBJ2-1; 10 bases are shared with TRBD2. Germline V gene data show CDR1 as SGDLS and CDR2 as YYNGEE. J gave up 9 bases and V 1 base, and 7 bases lay outside the gene matches. The CDR3 length is 15 residues. CDR3 in DNA: TGTGCCAGCAGCGTAACAGGGACTAGCGCTAGTGAGCAGTTCTTC. It specifies CASSVTGTSASEQFF.

J is TRBJ2-3 and V is TRBV2, with D hard to call. Germline V gene data show CDR1 as SNHLY and CDR2 as FYNNEI. Trimming removed 5 bases at V and 0 bases at J, with 6 bases between. This CDR3 is 13 amino acids long. The CDR3: CASSRGSTDTQYF. In DNA, the CDR3 is TGTGCCAGCAGTCGCGGTAGCACAGATACGCAGTATTTT.

The chain combines TRBV7-2 with TRBJ2-6; no clear D. The germline CDR1 and CDR2 sequences are SGHTA and FQGNSA. The CDR3 consists of 17 residues. V was shortened by 1 base and J by 0 bases, with 10 bases between the two germline ends. The DNA of the CDR3 is TGTGCCAGCAGCTTAGATCTGGTTAGCTCTGGGGCCAACGTCCTGACTTTC. It specifies CASSLDLVSSGANVLTF.

The table lists this clone with a count of one. The V gene is TRBV7-9, the J gene TRBJ2-5; D unclear. The V gene lost 0 bases and the J gene lost 5 bases, with 7 bases spanning the gap. Germline CDR1 and CDR2: SEHNR and FQNEAQ (reference sequence). This CDR3 region has 13 residues. CDR3 sequence reads: CASSLALYETQYF. The CDR3 nucleotides read TGTGCCAGCAGCTTAGCCCTCTATGAGACCCAGTACTTC.

The rearrangement uses TRBV9 and TRBJ2-3; possible D gene TRBD2, 6 bases. The V end lost 0 bases, the J end lost 2 bases, and 16 bases lay between the germline ends. This CDR3 comprises 17 residues. Germline loops: CDR1 SGDLS, CDR2 YYNGEE. The CDR3 reads CASSVDRLVYLTDTQYF. The CDR3 DNA sequence: TGTGCCAGCAGCGTAGATCGACTAGTGTACCTCACAGATACGCAGTATTTT.

There are a few counts of this clone. The chain is built from TRBV18 and TRBJ1-1; D not resolved. CDR3 size: 14 residues. V was cut by 3 bases and J by 1 base, with 9 bases left in between. CDR1 is KGHSH, CDR2 LQKENI, per germline. As DNA, the CDR3 is TGTGCCAGCTCACCCCGTCCGGCGAACACTGAAGCTTTCTTT. Protein sequence: CASSPRPANTEAFF.

The rearrangement uses TRBV28 and TRBJ1-2; D may be TRBD1 (5 bases). The CDR3 extends over 14 amino acids. V was trimmed by 6 bases and J by 5 bases, leaving 16 bases between them. Germline V CDR1 and CDR2: MDHEN, SYDVKM. The CDR3 here is CASRGSEGRYGYTF. CDR3 DNA: TGTGCCAGCAGGGGTTCTGAGGGGCGGTATGGCTACACCTTC.

The rearrangement uses TRBV18 and TRBJ1-1; D possibly corresponds to TRBD1 (5 bases). The CDR3 is 14 residues long. V gave up 4 bases and J gave up 6 bases, with 15 bases separating them. The germline V gene has CDR1 KGHSH and CDR2 LQKENI. The DNA for the CDR3 is TGTGCCAGCTCACTACGAAGGGACGACCCTGAAGCTTTCTTT. Its translation: CASSLRRDDPEAFF.

V is TRBV7-2 and J is TRBJ2-5; 10 nucleotides line up with TRBD2. This CDR3 contains 15 residues. Germline-derived CDR1 and CDR2 are SGHTA and FQGNSA. Trimming at V came to 0 bases and at J to 4 bases, leaving 2 bases not matched to a gene. DNA of the CDR3: TGTGCCAGCAGCTTAGCTCTAGCGGGAGCAGAGACCCAGTACTTC. As protein: CASSLALAGAETQYF.

This CDR3 is CASSVSGSFPNNEQFF. CDR3 sequence (DNA): TGCGCCAGCAGCGTTAGCGGGAGTTTTCCCAACAATGAGCAGTTCTTC. The V gene is TRBV4-3, the J gene TRBJ2-1; TRBD2 aligns across 9 bases. Germline loops: CDR1 LGHNA, CDR2 YSLEER. Unmatched junction bases numbered 10, after V lost 5 bases and J lost 5 bases. The CDR3 totals 16 residues.

The rearrangement uses TRBV9 and TRBJ1-2; TRBD1 might be the D (6 bases). Germline V CDR1 and CDR2: SGDLS, YYNGEE. There are 17 residues in the CDR3. The V and J ends lost 4 bases and 4 bases respectively, with 23 bases between them. Here the CDR3 DNA reads TGTGCCAGCAGCACCTCCCCCCAGGGGCGGCTTGGCTATGGCTACACCTTC. Amino acids: CASSTSPQGRLGYGYTF.

V usage is TRBV7-9 and J usage is TRBJ2-3, with 8 bases aligning to TRBD2. There are 14 residues in the CDR3. The V gene's germline CDR1 is SEHNR and CDR2 FQNEAQ (reference sequence). Trimming removed 5 bases from V and 3 bases from J; junction bases left unmatched: 4. CDR3 in amino acids: CASSRAGVTDTQYF. The CDR3 DNA reads TGTGCCAGCAGCCGAGCGGGAGTTACAGATACGCAGTATTTT.

This chain connects TRBV2 to TRBJ2-7; D remains ambiguous. V dropped 4 bases and J dropped 0 bases, with 10 bases sitting between them. The CDR3 contains 14 residues. CDR1 and CDR2 (germline): SNHLY, FYNNEI. This chain's CDR3 is CASSGDRVSYEQYF. The CDR3 DNA reads TGTGCCAGCAGTGGCGATAGAGTCTCCTACGAGCAGTACTTC. Full variable domain (remainder filled in from reference TRBV2 and TRBJ2-7): EPEVTQTPSHQVTQMGQEVILRCVPISNHLYFYWYRQILGQKVEFLVSFYNNEISEKSEIFDDQFSVERPDGSNFTLKIRSTKLEDSAMYFCASSGDRVSYEQYFGPGTRLTVT.

The chain combines TRBV11-2 with TRBJ2-5; D not certain. V was trimmed by 6 bases and J by 5 bases, leaving 10 bases between them. This CDR3 contains 12 residues. Per the germline V gene, CDR1 is SGHAT and CDR2 is FQNNGV. The CDR3 region is CASSRIGETQYF. The CDR3 DNA follows: TGTGCCAGCAGTCGGATAGGGGAGACCCAGTACTTC.

About this clone: Other DNA sequences in this specimen translate into the identical CDR3. The chain couples TRBV7-2 to TRBJ2-7; possible D gene TRBD2, 5 bases. This CDR3 has 14 residues. V was pared by 6 bases and J by 3 bases, with 15 bases between. From germline, CDR1 is SGHTA and CDR2 FQGNSA. CDR3 DNA sequence: TGTGCCAGCAGTCTCGCGAGAGGGAGCTACGAGCAGTACTTC. The encoded protein is CASSLARGSYEQYF.

The rearrangement links TRBV14 to TRBJ2-2, with 10 positions matching TRBD2. V was pared by 4 bases and J by 3 bases, with 17 bases of the junction left unmatched. Germline values: CDR1 SGHDN, CDR2 FVKESK. CDR3 length: 20 amino acids. The CDR3 sequence: CASSLRSLAGVILDTGELFF. The CDR3 region has the DNA TGTGCCAGCAGCCTCCGGTCGCTAGCGGGAGTGATATTGGACACCGGGGAGCTGTTTTTT.

This clone has more than one count but fewer than ten. The chain is built from TRBV19 and TRBJ1-2; D is unresolved. Germline CDR1 is LNHDA and CDR2 is SQIVND (reference sequence). This CDR3 contains 12 residues. The V end was cut by 6 bases, the J end by 8 bases, with 13 bases between. The CDR3 DNA reads as TGTGCCAGTAGAGACGGCTCCTGGGGCTACACCTTC. This sequence encodes CASRDGSWGYTF.